This paragraph covers one TCR beta chain sequence. Germline lookup yields CDR1 SNHLY and CDR2 FYNNEI. The CDR3 spans 19 residues. Trimming cost V 7 bases and J 4 bases; bases outside gene matches: 24. These data belong to a study of T-cell memory formation after mild COVID-19. 5'RACE with constant-segment primers yielded barcoded, UMI-tagged TCR alpha and TCR beta cDNA libraries. TCRdb redid the calling of the 5' RACE reads with MiXCR, one entry per CDR3 protein. The sample contains about 560,000 distinct CDR3 sequences, over 15% of which appear only once. Sequencing input: PBMCs or a T cell subset sorted from them (not recorded which). The chain employs TRBV2 and TRBJ1-1; TRBD1 matches at 7 bases. The receptor's source is an adult woman who had mild COVID-19 (a few samples of this study predate the infection). Cell type and time point are not known. The CDR3 here is CASMARYGQALPRSTEAFF. As DNA, the CDR3 is TGTGCCAGCATGGCTCGCTACGGACAGGCACTCCCGCGGTCCACTGAAGCTTTCTTT.